The source of this T cell receptor beta chain is a study of technical replicates of blood from a few donors. Some clones are missing from TCRdb's copy, which holds only in-frame ones; the method was immunoSEQ multiplex PCR. The sample records over 65,000 clones, roughly 94% being singletons. Germline V lookup: CDR1 SGDLS, CDR2 YYNGEE. After removal of 0 bases from V and 6 bases from J, the junction contained 7 bases not matched to a gene. The CDR3 is 15 residues long. The sample consisted of T cells isolated from PBMCs. The V and J genes are TRBV9 and TRBJ2-3; TRBD2 matches at 7 bases. The sequence was obtained from a human donor in good health. This CDR3 is CASSVGVLAKDTQYF. The CDR3 bases are TGTGCCAGCAGCGTAGGGGTACTAGCGAAGGATACGCAGTATTTT.